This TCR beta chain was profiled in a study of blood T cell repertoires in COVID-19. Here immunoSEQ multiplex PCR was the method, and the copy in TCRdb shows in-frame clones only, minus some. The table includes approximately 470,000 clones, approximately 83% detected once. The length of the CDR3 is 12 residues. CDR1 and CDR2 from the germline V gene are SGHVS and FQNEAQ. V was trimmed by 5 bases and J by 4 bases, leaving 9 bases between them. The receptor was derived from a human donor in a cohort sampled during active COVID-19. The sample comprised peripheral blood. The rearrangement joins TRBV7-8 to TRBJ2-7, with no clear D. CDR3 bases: TGTGCCAGCAGCCTACTCACTTACGAGCAGTACTTC. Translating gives CASSLLTYEQYF.